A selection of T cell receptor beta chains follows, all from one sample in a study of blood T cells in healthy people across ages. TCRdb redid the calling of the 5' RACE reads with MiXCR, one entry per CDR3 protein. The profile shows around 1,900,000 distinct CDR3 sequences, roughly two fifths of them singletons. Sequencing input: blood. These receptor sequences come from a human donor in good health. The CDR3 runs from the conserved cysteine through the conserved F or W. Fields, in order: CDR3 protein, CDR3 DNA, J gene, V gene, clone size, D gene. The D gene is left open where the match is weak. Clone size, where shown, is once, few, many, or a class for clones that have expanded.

CSARIRLTNYGYTF | TGCAGTGCTAGAATACGGTTGACGAACTATGGCTACACCTTC | TRBJ1-2 | TRBV20-1 | . | .
CASSYTSGVHEQYF | TGTGCCAGCAGTTACACTAGCGGGGTTCACGAGCAGTACTTC | TRBJ2-7 | TRBV6-5 | many | TRBD2
CASSWGQTYEQYF | TGTGCCAGCAGTTGGGGACAGACCTACGAGCAGTACTTC | TRBJ2-7 | TRBV7-2 | many | TRBD1
CASSPRLRTDTQYF | TGTGCCAGCAGCCCTCGACTAAGGACAGATACGCAGTATTTT | TRBJ2-3 | TRBV3-1 | . | .
CASSLSSPPYEQYF | TGTGCCAGCAGCTTATCGTCCCCGCCTTACGAGCAGTACTTC | TRBJ2-7 | TRBV7-9 | . | .
CASSGTGAEDGYTF | TGCGCCAGCAGCGGGACAGGGGCAGAGGATGGCTACACCTTC | TRBJ1-2 | TRBV5-1 | . | TRBD1
CASSLDREETQYF | TGTGCCAGCAGCTTGGACAGGGAAGAGACCCAGTACTTC | TRBJ2-5 | TRBV5-1 | many | TRBD1
CASKTGGPYNEQFF | TGTGCCAGCAAAACGGGGGGCCCTTACAATGAGCAGTTCTTC | TRBJ2-1 | TRBV28 | . | .
CASSGTTGRSYPKNIQYF | TGTGCCAGCAGCGGGACGACGGGACGGAGTTATCCCAAAAACATTCAGTACTTC | TRBJ2-4 | TRBV3-1 | . | .
CASSQGTGVTNYGYTF | TGCGCCAGCAGCCAAGGGACAGGGGTCACAAACTATGGCTACACCTTC | TRBJ1-2 | TRBV4-1 | . | TRBD1
CASRQDSNRNNVLTF | TGTGCCAGCAGACAAGATAGTAACAGAAACAACGTCCTGACTTTC | TRBJ2-6 | TRBV4-2 | . | .
CAISEPDRPFYGYTF | TGTGCCATCAGTGAGCCGGACAGGCCCTTCTATGGCTACACCTTC | TRBJ1-2 | TRBV10-3 | . | TRBD1
CASSSRTTTDTQYF | TGTGCCAGCAGCTCAAGGACTACCACAGATACGCAGTATTTT | TRBJ2-3 | TRBV5-4 | . | .
CASSFEGYGANVLTF | TGTGCCAGCAGTTTTGAAGGGTACGGGGCCAACGTCCTGACTTTC | TRBJ2-6 | TRBV27 | few | .
CGDGRDYGQYF | TGTGGGGATGGTCGAGACTACGGGCAGTACTTC | TRBJ2-7 | TRBV10-3 | . | .
CASQDPKDRRLETQYF | TGTGCCAGCCAAGATCCTAAGGACAGGCGGTTGGAGACCCAGTACTTC | TRBJ2-5 | TRBV18 | . | TRBD1
CASSFTRTTNEKLFF | TGTGCCAGCAGCTTCACACGAACAACTAATGAAAAACTGTTTTTT | TRBJ1-4 | TRBV7-9 | . | .
CASSMGTSGGFETQYF | TGCGCCAGCAGCATGGGGACTAGCGGGGGATTTGAGACCCAGTACTTC | TRBJ2-5 | TRBV5-1 | . | TRBD2
CASSGQSPTYRTYNEQFF | TGTGCCAGCAGTGGACAGTCCCCGACCTACCGAACCTACAATGAGCAGTTCTTC | TRBJ2-1 | TRBV12-3/TRBV12-4 | . | .
CASSLGQGAVAGELFF | TGTGCCAGCAGCTTGGGGCAGGGGGCCGTAGCCGGGGAGCTGTTTTTT | TRBJ2-2 | TRBV5-6 | . | TRBD1
CASSLGAVSYGYTF | TGTGCCAGCAGCTTAGGGGCAGTCAGCTATGGCTACACCTTC | TRBJ1-2 | TRBV7-2 | . | .
CASTPFGGLADTQYF | TGCGCCAGCACCCCATTCGGGGGCCTCGCAGATACGCAGTATTTT | TRBJ2-3 | TRBV10-2 | few | .
CASSATWGRNEQFF | TGTGCCAGCAGCGCGACCTGGGGACGGAATGAGCAGTTCTTC | TRBJ2-1 | TRBV9 | once | .
CASSFGQGFGDTQYF | TGTGCCAGCAGTTTCGGACAGGGGTTCGGCGATACGCAGTATTTT | TRBJ2-3 | TRBV6-6 | few | TRBD1
CASSLQSGANYGYTF | TGTGCCAGCAGCTTGCAGTCAGGGGCCAACTATGGCTACACCTTC | TRBJ1-2 | TRBV7-8 | few | .
CSVRRGLRPNGTDTQYF | TGCAGCGTTCGAAGGGGCCTTCGCCCCAACGGCACAGATACGCAGTATTTT | TRBJ2-3 | TRBV29-1 | few | .
CASSPEAREQYF | TGTGCCAGCTCACCAGAGGCTCGCGAGCAGTACTTC | TRBJ2-7 | TRBV18 | . | .
CASILHPTDRTPLHF | TGTGCCAGCATTCTACACCCGACCGATAGGACACCCCTCCACTTT | TRBJ1-6 | TRBV6-2/TRBV6-3 | . | .
CASSQDPQGVVYGYTF | TGCGCCAGCAGCCAAGATCCTCAGGGGGTTGTCTATGGCTACACCTTC | TRBJ1-2 | TRBV4-1 | . | TRBD1
CASAPAWGKLFF | TGTGCTAGTGCCCCCGCTTGGGGAAAACTGTTTTTT | TRBJ1-4 | TRBV12-5 | few | .
CASSSGHEGVLSNQPQHF | TGTGCCAGCAGTTCCGGACACGAGGGGGTCCTTAGCAATCAGCCCCAGCATTTT | TRBJ1-5 | TRBV28 | . | .
CASSLRGATSEKLFF | TGCGCCAGCAGCCTTCGGGGTGCAACTAGTGAAAAACTGTTTTTT | TRBJ1-4 | TRBV5-1 | . | .
CASSTAVGSYEQYF | TGTGCCAGTAGTACCGCGGTGGGCTCCTACGAGCAGTACTTC | TRBJ2-7 | TRBV19 | . | .
CATSDRDEGVNGYTF | TGTGCCACCAGTGACCGGGACGAGGGCGTCAACGGCTACACCTTC | TRBJ1-2 | TRBV24-1 | few | .
CASSQARDGQTQYF | TGCGCCAGCAGCCAAGCCCGGGACGGGCAAACGCAGTATTTT | TRBJ2-3 | TRBV4-3 | few | .
CASSYSFSREGNQPQHF | TGTGCCAGCAGTTACTCTTTCTCACGAGAAGGCAATCAGCCCCAGCATTTT | TRBJ1-5 | TRBV6-2/TRBV6-3 | few | .
CASSSVGGPYEQFF | TGCGCCAGCAGCTCAGTCGGGGGACCCTACGAGCAGTTCTTC | TRBJ2-1 | TRBV4-1 | . | .
CASIATGVGETQYF | TGTGCCAGCATCGCAACAGGGGTGGGAGAGACCCAGTACTTC | TRBJ2-5 | TRBV7-9 | few | TRBD1
CSARELATQAYTEAFF | TGCAGTGCTAGAGAACTGGCGACACAGGCGTACACTGAAGCTTTCTTT | TRBJ1-1 | TRBV20-1 | few | .
CASSPPSREETQYF | TGTGCCAGCTCACCACCGTCCAGAGAAGAGACCCAGTACTTC | TRBJ2-5 | TRBV18 | . | .
CSASSGGGVPDTQYF | TGCAGTGCTAGTAGCGGGGGGGGAGTCCCAGATACGCAGTATTTT | TRBJ2-3 | TRBV20-1 | . | TRBD2
CASSPCQETQYF | TGTGCCAGCAGCCCCTGCCAAGAGACCCAGTACTTC | TRBJ2-5 | TRBV21-1 | . | .
CASSSLTGGLSETQYF | TGTGCCAGCAGTTCTCTGACAGGGGGCCTTAGTGAGACCCAGTACTTC | TRBJ2-5 | TRBV6-2/TRBV6-3 | . | TRBD1
CSVALTGAQLEQYF | TGCAGCGTTGCCCTGACAGGGGCTCAGCTCGAGCAGTACTTC | TRBJ2-7 | TRBV29-1 | . | TRBD1
CSVVLTGRTEAFF | TGCAGCGTTGTTTTGACAGGCCGCACTGAAGCTTTCTTT | TRBJ1-1 | TRBV29-1 | few | .
CASTGGDSYEQFF | TGTGCCAGCACGGGCGGGGATTCCTACGAGCAGTTCTTC | TRBJ2-1 | TRBV6-5 | . | .
CSARLTGGTNEQYF | TGCAGTGCTAGATTGACAGGGGGTACAAACGAGCAGTACTTC | TRBJ2-7 | TRBV20-1 | . | TRBD1
CSARDRGLLNSPLHF | TGCAGTGCTAGAGACCGGGGGCTACTTAATTCACCCCTCCACTTT | TRBJ1-6 | TRBV20-1 | few | .
CASSVTGGGNTEAFF | TGTGCCAGCAGCGTAACAGGGGGAGGGAACACTGAAGCTTTCTTT | TRBJ1-1 | TRBV9 | . | TRBD1
CASSLWAGGKFYNEQFF | TGTGCCAGCAGTTTATGGGCGGGGGGCAAGTTTTACAATGAGCAGTTCTTC | TRBJ2-1 | TRBV12-3/TRBV12-4 | . | TRBD2
CASSSGPPSYEQYF | TGCGCCAGCAGCTCGGGACCGCCGTCCTACGAGCAGTACTTC | TRBJ2-7 | TRBV5-1 | few | .
CSAPQAGINYGYTEAFF | TGCAGTGCTCCGCAGGCGGGAATTAACTATGGCTACACTGAAGCTTTCTTT | TRBJ1-1 | TRBV20-1 | . | .
CAITDRGQADTRYF | TGTGCCATCACTGACAGGGGGCAAGCAGATACGCGGTATTTT | TRBJ2-3 | TRBV10-3 | . | TRBD1
CASSVAPGLDTGELFF | TGTGCCAGCAGCGTAGCCCCGGGACTCGACACCGGGGAGCTGTTTTTT | TRBJ2-2 | TRBV9 | . | .
CSVWAGSNEKLFF | TGCAGCGTTTGGGCAGGGTCGAATGAAAAACTGTTTTTT | TRBJ1-4 | TRBV29-1 | few | .
CASSLGLRNNEQFF | TGTGCCAGCAGCTTAGGCCTGCGGAACAATGAGCAGTTCTTC | TRBJ2-1 | TRBV13 | . | .
CASSYSPDRSSYGYTF | TGTGCCAGCAGTTACTCCCCTGACAGGAGTTCCTATGGCTACACCTTC | TRBJ1-2 | TRBV6-5 | few | .
CASSHRDSYGCTF | TGTGCCAGCAGCCACAGGGATTCGTATGGCTGCACCTTC | TRBJ1-2 | TRBV7-2 | . | .